A few counts support the clone carrying this T cell receptor (beta chain). What it binds is unknown. TCRdb reprocessed the RT-PCR reads via MiXCR and lists one record per CDR3 protein. This sample carries roughly 170,000 distinct CDR3 sequences, nearly 9.5% of them seen once, and the ten largest clones take under 13%. Trimming shortened V by 1 base and J by 3 bases, and 13 bases separated the two germline ends. Germline CDR1 is SGHAT and CDR2 is FQNNGV. The CDR3 is 15 residues long. The sample comes from a study of response to subunit inactivated influenza vaccine. Study-wide results and limits: A suggestion made by the authors is that each seasonal influenza vaccination recruits few new T cells.

V and J are TRBV11-2 and TRBJ2-7; a possible D gene is TRBD1 (7 bases). This sequence originates from a man in his fifties or sixties who received an inactivated influenza vaccine. The source material was non-naive T cells sorted from PBMCs, sampled on the day of vaccination. The CDR3 bases are TGTGCCAGCAGCTTAGTGTCAGGGGGAGGCTACGAGCAGTACTTC. Its protein product is CASSLVSGGGYEQYF.